These T cell receptor beta chains were read from a single sample in a study of cytomegalovirus exposure and HLA in healthy donors. Method: immunoSEQ multiplex PCR; TCRdb's copy keeps in-frame clones and lacks some. The sample table sets out 38,000 or so clones. Sample: PBMCs. These receptor sequences come from a man aged 40-49 years in good health and CMV-seropositive. CDR3s include the opening cysteine and the closing phenylalanine or tryptophan. The D gene is left open where the match is weak.

j_call d_call v_call cdr3_aa cdr3_nt
TRBJ2-7 TRBD1 TRBV5-1 CASSTAGTGGGSYEQYF TGCGCCAGCAGCACTGCCGGGACAGGGGGCGGTTCCTACGAGCAGTACTTC
TRBJ2-4 . TRBV29-1 CSVAHIAKNIQYF TGCAGCGTTGCTCACATAGCCAAAAACATTCAGTACTTC
TRBJ2-2 TRBD2 TRBV6-6 CASRLAGGVEELFF TGTGCCAGCAGACTAGCGGGCGGGGTAGAGGAGCTGTTTTTT
TRBJ2-1 TRBD2 TRBV7-2 CASSLARLAGANEQFF TGTGCCAGCAGCTTAGCACGGCTAGCGGGGGCCAATGAGCAGTTCTTC
TRBJ1-1 TRBD1 TRBV5-4 CASSLRQGAATEAFF TGTGCCAGCAGCTTAAGACAGGGGGCGGCCACTGAAGCTTTCTTT
TRBJ2-1 . TRBV19 CASSVLYNEQFF TGTGCCAGTAGTGTCCTCTACAATGAGCAGTTCTTC
TRBJ1-3 . TRBV19 CASTPGFGNTIYF TGTGCCAGTACCCCGGGATTTGGAAACACCATATATTTT
TRBJ2-3 . TRBV5-1 CASSLAGRGATDTQYF TGCGCCAGCAGCTTGGCCGGGAGAGGGGCCACAGATACGCAGTATTTT
TRBJ2-7 TRBD1 TRBV5-6 CASSLGQDVREQYF TGTGCCAGCAGCCTGGGACAGGACGTTAGGGAGCAGTACTTC
TRBJ1-6 . TRBV27 CASRRTQGLGSPLHF TGTGCCAGCAGGAGAACCCAGGGTTTAGGGTCACCCCTCCACTTT
TRBJ2-2 TRBD2 TRBV5-1 CASSLAGTITTGELFF TGCGCCAGCAGCTTGGCCGGGACTATAACCACCGGGGAGCTGTTTTTT
TRBJ2-1 . TRBV19 CASSMAGPTGNEQFF TGTGCCAGTAGTATGGCAGGCCCTACGGGGAATGAGCAGTTCTTC
TRBJ2-3 . TRBV27 CASSSFTDTQYF TGTGCCAGCAGTTCCTTCACAGATACGCAGTATTTT
TRBJ2-1 . TRBV5-1 CAYTWCEQFF TGCGCCTACACCTGGTGTGAGCAGTTCTTC
TRBJ2-3 . TRBV28 CASSLGGRSGTDTQYF TGTGCCAGCAGTTTAGGGGGCAGGAGCGGTACAGATACGCAGTATTTT
TRBJ2-7 . TRBV29-1 CSVEQNNYEQYF TGCAGCGTCGAACAGAACAACTACGAGCAGTACTTC
TRBJ2-7 . TRBV6-5 CASSYRAWTKAEQYF TGTGCCAGCAGTTACAGGGCGTGGACTAAGGCTGAGCAGTACTTC
TRBJ1-1 TRBD1 TRBV19 CASSMGQGANTEAFF TGTGCCAGTAGTATGGGACAGGGGGCGAACACTGAAGCTTTCTTT
TRBJ1-1 . TRBV10-2 CASKRAGDIEAFF TGCGCCAGCAAACGGGCAGGGGATATCGAAGCTTTCTTT